What follows describes a single T cell receptor beta chain. The antigen it recognizes is unknown. Nothing much larger sits one base from this clone, and base qualities are not available. CD8 naive samples were CD45RO-negative cells positively selected for CCR7, giving a CD45RA+CCR7+ population that excluded TemRA cells. The donors were healthy, HIV-negative adults who had no recently reported acute infections or vaccinations. Only Caucasian adults living in Nashville, Tennessee, USA were represented among the donors. Blood was obtained by leukapheresis, after which PBMCs were separated by Ficoll-Histopaque density gradient centrifugation and cryopreserved in liquid nitrogen vapor phase. Analytical flow cytometry was used to check the purity and quantity of every magnetically sorted T cell population. Genomic DNA was isolated from every sorted fraction and measured by UV absorbance on a Nanodrop 2000c.

TCR CDR3 regions were amplified from genomic DNA by multiplex PCR using the deep immunoSEQ assay. Genomic DNA extracted from each cell subset was distributed evenly over all wells of several immunoSEQ 96-well plates, and each plate served as one replicate. Each replicate PCR for sorted subsets received around 0.2 ug genomic DNA, equal to some 32,000 T cell genomes. Purified libraries were measured with a Qubit 3.0 fluorometer, size-checked on a Bioanalyzer 2100, and measured again with the KAPA Library Quantification kit. Every immunoSEQ 96-well plate was sequenced on a dedicated single-read 150-cycle Illumina NextSeq 550 flow cell. As for the authors' bioinformatics: Because the immunoSEQ output held only junctional sequences and lacked quality scores, the filtering could not match the filtering applied to full-length reads. Sequences were annotated with PyIR, a Python wrapper for IgBLAST v1.9, using IMGT germline references to assign V/J genes and CDR3. Any read was removed if the V/J assignment was weak (E-value above 1e-6), the CDR3 was missing, or the read contained stop codons, out-of-frame junctions, or ambiguous translated residues. A V3J clonotype was defined by an identical inferred V gene, J gene, and CDR3 amino acid sequence. To compute the percentage overlap between repertoires, the number of shared unique clonotypes was divided by the size of the smaller repertoire. Repertoire richness was assessed with RTK rarefaction, the Chao1 estimator, and Recon v2.1 estimates of unobserved clonotypes. Generation probabilities for all TCRbeta clonotypes obtained by the gDNA method from a handful of donors were computed using OLGA. TCRdb's version of the immuneACCESS table is confined to in-frame rearrangements and falls short of the full clone set. An unresolved V gene accounts for under half of the shortfall where checked; the remainder is of unknown origin. The DNA was the basis for D and trimming; V, J and clone size are from that table. This sample lists about 2.2 million clones; just under 95% were detected once. In total, the top ten clones hold 1.5% to 2% of the sample.

This sample is drawn from a study of shared clonotypes between healthy human individuals (dated by TCRdb to about 2020). At the level of the whole study: The cohort included three men and a couple of women between 18 and 49 years of age. Between about 0.94 and 8.9 billion PBMCs per donor were obtained by leukapheresis. To increase sequencing depth and limit assay-specific biases, TCR repertoire library preparation and sequencing were carried out by different laboratories using diverse techniques. For each donor, CD4 naive and CD4 memory were each given three plates, CD8 naive was given two plates, and CD8 memory was given one plate. The study deeply sequenced blood TCR repertoires of about 5 healthy adults to estimate repertoire size and the extent of clonotype sharing between individuals. General findings and caveats noted by the study authors: Only blood was sampled, and tissue TCR repertoires likely differ from those in blood. Pairwise subsampling indicated that sequencing depth was expected to affect the degree of clonotype sharing among donors. Even with the large sequencing depth, rarefaction of the sorted-subset datasets indicated that sequencing was incomplete. Because the study included only a small number of donors, the genetic and exposure-history diversity represented was limited. Naive subsets generally had larger estimated clonotype richness than memory subsets. Compared with non-shared clonotypes, clonotypes shared by all four sorted-subset donors had higher generation probabilities. About 5% of naive CD4, more than 3% of naive CD8, about 2.4% of memory CD4, and 0.35% to 0.5% of memory CD8 clonotypes were shared across four donors.

This clonotype was sampled from a man between 18 and 29 years old in good health. Some clones in this sample may be carry-over from other donors' samples. The material sequenced was naive CD8+ T cells from PBMCs. The cell subset or site label, as the study defines it: CD45RA+CCR7+.

The CDR3: CASRVGLEKLFF. The sequence in DNA is TGTGCCAGCAGAGTAGGTTTGGAAAAACTGTTTTTT. The chain is encoded by TRBV2 joined to TRBJ1-4, with the D gene not confidently named. Looking up the germline V gene yields CDR1 SNHLY and CDR2 FYNNEI. From cysteine to phenylalanine, the CDR3 is 12 amino acids long. Kept here is only the CDR3 DNA, which spans 36 bases and is read in frame from base 1. At the junction V is shortened by 6 bases and J by 8 bases, with 10 bases in between.